The TCR beta chain described here comes from a study of blood T cell repertoires in COVID-19. Study background: T cells, B-cell-depleted T cells, or PBMCs provided the cDNA or gDNA that served as material.

The length of the CDR3 is 14 residues. The V gene's germline CDR1 is LNHDA and CDR2 SQIVND (reference sequence). Between the trimmed V and J ends, which lost 8 bases and 4 bases, there was a span of 14 bases. Libraries were prepared by immunoSEQ multiplex PCR; TCRdb keeps only in-frame clonotypes and omits some of them. The sample lists roughly 80,000 clones, approximately 80% occurring once. The chain joins TRBV19 to TRBJ1-4, with no clear D. This clonotype originated in a man aged 50-60 years with acute or convalescent COVID-19. The specimen sequenced was peripheral blood. The DNA for the CDR3 is TGTGCCAGTTGCCCAGGAGGTTTTAATGAAAAACTGTTTTTT. Translated: CASCPGGFNEKLFF.